This T cell receptor beta chain was observed in a study of blood T cells in healthy people across ages. This clonotype showed up just a few times. The second PCR ran about 6 to 11 cycles with a sample-barcoded 5' primer and J-beta primers. From the 5' RACE reads, TCRdb called clonotypes with MiXCR, one entry per CDR3 protein. The table has 2 million or so distinct CDR3 sequences, around half seen once. The CDR3 is 15 amino acids. Unmatched junction bases numbered 6, after V lost 4 bases and J lost 4 bases. The TCR originated in a woman aged 35 to 49 in good health. V is TRBV12-3 or TRBV12-4 and J is TRBJ1-2, with 10 bases aligning to TRBD1. Sequenced material: blood. The DNA for the CDR3 is TGTGCCAGCAGTTCCGGACAGGGGGTGGCCTATGGCTACACCTTC. Encoded protein: CASSSGQGVAYGYTF.